The present entry profiles one T cell receptor beta chain with its context. Some clones are missing from TCRdb's copy, which holds only in-frame ones; the method was immunoSEQ multiplex PCR. The sample has about 160,000 clones; around 81% are singletons. These data are taken from a study of cytomegalovirus exposure and HLA in healthy donors. The donors were members of the validation cohort comprising about 130 subjects, separate from the approximately 710-subject first cohort. V was clipped by 0 bases and J by 4 bases, with 7 bases between them. CDR3 length: 13 residues. Germline V gene data show CDR1 as LNHNV and CDR2 as YYDKDF (reference sequence).

The origin of this receptor is a man aged 25 to 45 in good health and CMV-seropositive. The chain couples TRBV15 to TRBJ2-7; D remains unclear. The specimen sequenced was PBMCs. CDR3 bases: TGTGCCACCAGCAGAGATCTAAGTTACGAGCAGTACTTC. This gives the protein CATSRDLSYEQYF.